This TCR beta chain was sequenced in a study of T cell repertoires in cytomegalovirus infection. CDR1 is KGHSH, CDR2 LQKENI, per germline. The CDR3 consists of 16 residues. Trimming took off 3 bases at V and 0 bases at J, with 12 bases between the two ends. This clonotype showed up just a few times. What it recognizes is unknown. Each CDR3 protein is one row after TCRdb ran MiXCR on the reads. This table has 300,000 to 400,000 distinct CDR3 sequences, about 29% appearing once. The chain couples TRBV18 to TRBJ1-3; the D is unclear. The specimen comprised cultured PBMCs, sampled from culture after CMV antigen stimulation. The receptor was derived from a human donor in good health (CMV status not recorded). Some clones in this sample may be carry-over from other donors' samples. Here the CDR3 DNA reads TGTGCCAGCTCACCGTCGGGTACCAGCTCTGGAAACACCATATATTTT. Amino acids: CASSPSGTSSGNTIYF.